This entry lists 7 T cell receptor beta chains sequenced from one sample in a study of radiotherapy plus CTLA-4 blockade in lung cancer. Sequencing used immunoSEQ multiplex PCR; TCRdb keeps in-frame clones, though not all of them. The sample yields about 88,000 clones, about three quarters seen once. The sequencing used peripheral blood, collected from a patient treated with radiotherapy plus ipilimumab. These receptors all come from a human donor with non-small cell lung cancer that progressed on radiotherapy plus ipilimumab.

CDR3 coding DNA: TGTGCCAGCAGTTTAGGGGGCGCCGGGGATTATGGCTACACCTTC. Translation: CASSLGGAGDYGYTF. This sequence joins TRBV28 and TRBJ1-2; tentative D call: TRBD1 (6 bases). The CDR3 runs 15 residues. CDR1 MDHEN and CDR2 SYDVKM come from the germline V gene. Trimming cost V 2 bases and J 5 bases, with 15 bases left between them.

The CDR3 DNA follows: TGTGCCAGCAGCCAATCGGTCGCGTCTAGCACAGATACGCAGTATTTT. The encoded protein is CASSQSVASSTDTQYF. The chain joins TRBV16 to TRBJ2-3; D uncertain. The length of the CDR3 is 16 residues. CDR1 and CDR2 from the germline V gene are KGHSY and FQNENV. The V gene lost 0 bases and the J gene lost 0 bases, with 10 bases spanning the gap. The whole variable domain, filled in from reference TRBV16 and TRBJ2-3, reads GEEVAQTPKHLVRGEGQKAKLYCAPIKGHSYVFWYQQVLKNEFKFLISFQNENVFDETGMPKERFSAKCLPNSPCSLEIQATKLEDSAVYFCASSQSVASSTDTQYFGPGTRLTVL.

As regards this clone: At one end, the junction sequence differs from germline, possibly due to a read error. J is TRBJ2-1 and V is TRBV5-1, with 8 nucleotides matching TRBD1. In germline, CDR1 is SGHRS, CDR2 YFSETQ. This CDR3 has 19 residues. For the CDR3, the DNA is TGCGCCAGCAGCAAAGACAGGGGTCCGGGCTTAAGCTCCCACAATGAGCAGTTCTTC. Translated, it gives CASSKDRGPGLSSHNEQFF.

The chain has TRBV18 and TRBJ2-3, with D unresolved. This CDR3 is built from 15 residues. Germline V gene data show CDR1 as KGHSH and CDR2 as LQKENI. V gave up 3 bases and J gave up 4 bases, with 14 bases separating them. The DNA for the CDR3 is TGTGCCAGCTCACCGGCCTCCTCAAGTCCAGATACGCAGTATTTT. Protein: CASSPASSSPDTQYF. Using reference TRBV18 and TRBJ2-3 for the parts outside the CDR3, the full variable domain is NAGVMQNPRHLVRRRGQEARLRCSPMKGHSHVYWYRQLPEEGLKFMVYLQKENIIDESGMPKERFSAEFPKEGPSILRIQQVVRGDSAAYFCASSPASSSPDTQYFGPGTRLTVL.

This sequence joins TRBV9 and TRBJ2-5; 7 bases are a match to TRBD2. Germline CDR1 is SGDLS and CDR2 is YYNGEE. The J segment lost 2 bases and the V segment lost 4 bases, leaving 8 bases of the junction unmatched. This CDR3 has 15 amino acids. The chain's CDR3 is CASSPLAGVQETQYF. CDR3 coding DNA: TGTGCCAGCAGCCCCCTCGCGGGAGTACAAGAGACCCAGTACTTC.

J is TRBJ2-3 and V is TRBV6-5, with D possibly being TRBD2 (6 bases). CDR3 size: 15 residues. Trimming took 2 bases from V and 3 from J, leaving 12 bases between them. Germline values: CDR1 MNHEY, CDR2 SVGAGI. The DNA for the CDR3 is TGTGCCAGCAGTTACCGCGGGAAAGGTACAGATACGCAGTATTTT. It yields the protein CASSYRGKGTDTQYF.

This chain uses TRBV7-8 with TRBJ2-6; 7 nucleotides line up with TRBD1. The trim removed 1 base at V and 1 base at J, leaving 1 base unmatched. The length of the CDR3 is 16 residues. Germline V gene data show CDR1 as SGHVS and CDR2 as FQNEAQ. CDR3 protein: CASSLGTGSGANVLTF. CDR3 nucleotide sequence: TGTGCCAGCAGCTTAGGGACAGGATCTGGGGCCAACGTCCTGACTTTC.